The entry below describes one T cell receptor beta chain. Losses at the gene ends were 6 bases for V and 2 bases for J; bases not matched to a gene: 6. Germline V lookup: CDR1 MNHEY, CDR2 SMNVEV (reference sequence). This CDR3 is 15 amino acids long. Through negative isolation, CD4+ and CD8+ T cells were obtained, while TEMRA cells were enriched using FACS. The authors reverse transcribed roughly 0.5 to 1 ug RNA with random hexamers. TCRdb passed the immunoSEQ multiplex PCR reads through MiXCR, listing each CDR3 protein once. Here the sample spans more than 150,000 distinct CDR3 sequences, around 95% being singletons. The record originates from a study of CD8 T cells in Susac syndrome.

The TCR was taken from a human donor with multiple sclerosis. This sequence joins TRBV27 and TRBJ2-3; 9 nucleotides line up with TRBD2. Material for sequencing was CD8+ T cells from PBMCs. CDR3 in DNA: TGTGCCAGCAGGTCTAGCGGGGCATACACAGATACGCAGTATTTT. As protein: CASRSSGAYTDTQYF.